The rows below give T cell receptor beta chains drawn from one sample of a study of graft-versus-host responses after intestinal transplantation. Antigen specificity for these receptors is unknown. Here immunoSEQ multiplex PCR was the method, and the copy in TCRdb shows in-frame clones only, minus some. The table lists approximately 76,000 clones, approximately 87% of them singletons. The specimen was unstimulated CD4+ T cells sorted from spleen or lymph node cells, collected before transplant. The receptor set was obtained from a human donor who was the organ donor for an intestinal transplant. Each CDR3 is given with its conserved first and last residue. D genes are given only for firm matches. The listing skips clone size in some rows; elsewhere it reads once, few, many or a size class.

d_call | clone_size | j_call | v_call | cdr3_nt | cdr3_aa
- | - | TRBJ1-1 | TRBV7-2 | TGTGCCAGCAGCTTCCCCTTGGGAGGACAGAACACTGAAGCTTTCTTT | CASSFPLGGQNTEAFF
- | - | TRBJ2-2 | TRBV6-1 | TGTGCCAGCAGCCAACAGGGTACGAACACCGGGGAGCTGTTTTTT | CASSQQGTNTGELFF
- | - | TRBJ2-2 | TRBV28 | TGTGCCAGCGGCCGAGAAGTCTCGGGCGGGGAGCTGTTTTTT | CASGREVSGGELFF
- | - | TRBJ1-2 | TRBV5-4 | TGTGCCAGCAGCGCGGGACCGTTGGAAGGGGATGGCCACACCTTC | CASSAGPLEGDGHTF
TRBD2 | - | TRBJ2-1 | TRBV5-4 | TGTGCCAGCAGCTTATCTAGCGGGGGGGCTTACAATGAGCAGTTCTTC | CASSLSSGGAYNEQFF
TRBD1 | - | TRBJ2-1 | TRBV27 | TGTGCCGCACGGAGGACAGGGCTATTTTCCTACCATGAGCAGTTCTTC | CAARRTGLFSYHEQFF
- | - | TRBJ1-3 | TRBV6-6 | TGTGCCAGCAGTTATGGCGGAGACTCTGGAAACACCATATATTTT | CASSYGGDSGNTIYF
- | - | TRBJ2-1 | TRBV4-1 | TGCGCCAGCAGCCACCTACAGGGTCCCCCTGACAATGAGCAGTTCTTC | CASSHLQGPPDNEQFF
TRBD1 | - | TRBJ2-1 | TRBV6-1 | TGTGCCAGCACCCGGGCAGGGGGCTACAATGAGCAGTTCTTC | CASTRAGGYNEQFF
TRBD1 | - | TRBJ2-5 | TRBV6-1 | TGTGCCAGCAGATGGACAGGGAAAGAGACCCAGTACTTC | CASRWTGKETQYF
- | - | TRBJ1-2 | TRBV19 | TGTGCCAGTAGTAGAGGAGCTTATGGCTACACCTTC | CASSRGAYGYTF
- | - | TRBJ2-2 | TRBV18 | TGTGCCAGCTCACCACTTACCCGGGACACGAACACCGGGGAGCTGTTTTTT | CASSPLTRDTNTGELFF
- | few | TRBJ1-6 | TRBV19 | TGTGCCAGTACGGAACTAAGCTCCTATAATTCACCCCTCCACTTT | CASTELSSYNSPLHF
TRBD1 | - | TRBJ2-5 | TRBV11-2 | TGTGCCAGCAGCCCAACAGGGGGCCTGGAGACCCAGTACTTC | CASSPTGGLETQYF
- | - | TRBJ2-3 | TRBV6-1 | TGTGCCAGCAGGCCCGGTGGCGGGTCCACAGATACGCAGTATTTT | CASRPGGGSTDTQYF
- | - | TRBJ2-3 | TRBV28 | TGTGCCAGCTGGAGTAGCGACACAGATACGCAGTATTTT | CASWSSDTDTQYF
TRBD1 | - | TRBJ2-1 | TRBV7-9 | TGTGCCAGCATCCTTAAGTCTAAGGCGACAGGGTCCTACAATGAGCAGTTCTTC | CASILKSKATGSYNEQFF
TRBD1 | - | TRBJ1-1 | TRBV30 | TGTGCCTGGACCCGACAGGGGGCCACTGAAGCTTTCTTT | CAWTRQGATEAFF
- | - | TRBJ1-2 | TRBV6-1 | TGTGCCAGCAGTGAAGTGTCAGGGCTCTATGGCTACACCTTC | CASSEVSGLYGYTF
TRBD1 | once | TRBJ2-5 | TRBV29-1 | TGCAGCGTCTCGACAGGGGGCAAGGAGACCCAGTACTTC | CSVSTGGKETQYF
TRBD1 | - | TRBJ1-4 | TRBV4-1 | TGCGCCAGCAGCAACCGGGACAGAGCTAATGAAAAACTGTTTTTT | CASSNRDRANEKLFF
- | - | TRBJ2-1 | TRBV25-1 | TGTGCCAGCAGTGCCTATAAAGGGGGTTACTACAATGAGCAGTTCTTC | CASSAYKGGYYNEQFF
- | - | TRBJ1-6 | TRBV5-1 | TGCGCCAGCAACGCAGGGGATAATTCACCCCTCCACTTT | CASNAGDNSPLHF
- | - | TRBJ1-2 | TRBV9 | TGTGCCAGCAGCGTAGCTCCCCTCGGCGGGGGCTATGGCTACACCTTC | CASSVAPLGGGYGYTF
TRBD2 | - | TRBJ2-1 | TRBV5-5 | TGTGCCAGCAGCTCTAGCGGGGGGGCAGCGAATGAGCAGTTCTTC | CASSSSGGAANEQFF
- | - | TRBJ2-3 | TRBV2 | TGTGCCAGCGCTAAGGGGGGGAGCACAGATACGCAGTATTTT | CASAKGGSTDTQYF
TRBD2 | - | TRBJ2-1 | TRBV7-6 | TGTGCCAGCAGCTTAACTAGCGGGGGGGCGTCATACAATGAGCAGTTCTTC | CASSLTSGGASYNEQFF
- | - | TRBJ2-3 | TRBV7-2 | TGTGCCAGCAGCTTATCGGATACGCAGTATTTT | CASSLSDTQYF
TRBD1 | - | TRBJ2-5 | TRBV6-1 | TGTGCCAGCAGTGAGGACGGGACAGAGTTTCAAGAGACCCAGTACTTC | CASSEDGTEFQETQYF
- | - | TRBJ1-1 | TRBV9 | TGTGCCAGCAGTGTTGGGATGAGGAGGGGCAACACTGAAGCTTTCTTT | CASSVGMRRGNTEAFF
- | - | TRBJ1-2 | TRBV5-1 | TGCGCCAGCAGGTCCGTGCTAGGATATGGCTACACCTTC | CASRSVLGYGYTF
TRBD1 | - | TRBJ1-2 | TRBV28 | TGTGCCAGCAGTTCTAGGGACAGGGCCAACTATGGCTACACCTTC | CASSSRDRANYGYTF
- | - | TRBJ2-1 | TRBV5-1 | TGCGCCAGCAGCTTGGGGGGGACAAGCAATGAGCAGTTCTTC | CASSLGGTSNEQFF
- | - | TRBJ1-6 | TRBV6-5 | TGTGCCAGCAGTACAGGCGCGCGGGGATCACCCCTCCACTTT | CASSTGARGSPLHF
- | - | TRBJ1-2 | TRBV28 | TGTGCCAGCAGTTTATACCCGTACTCCGATAACTATGGCTACACCTTC | CASSLYPYSDNYGYTF
- | - | TRBJ2-1 | TRBV19 | TGTGCCAGTAGTACTAGGAGGTCCAAGTTCTTC | CASSTRRSKFF
- | once | TRBJ2-5 | TRBV5-3 | TGTGCGAGGCCACTGTTCCGCTTCCAAGAGACCCAGTACTTC | CARPLFRFQETQYF
TRBD1 | - | TRBJ1-2 | TRBV11-2 | TGTGCCAGCAACCGGGGACAGGGAGGCGGGGGCTACACCTTC | CASNRGQGGGGYTF
TRBD1 | - | TRBJ1-2 | TRBV6-5 | TGTGCCAGCAGCTCACGACGAGGGACAGGGGAGGGCTACACCTTC | CASSSRRGTGEGYTF
TRBD1 | - | TRBJ2-5 | TRBV15 | TGTGCCACCAGCAGAGTGGGACAGCAAGAGACCCAGTACTTC | CATSRVGQQETQYF
TRBD1 | - | TRBJ1-1 | TRBV11-2 | TGTGCCAGCAGCCTCCGGACAGGGATGAACACTGAAGCTTTCTTT | CASSLRTGMNTEAFF
TRBD1 | - | TRBJ1-2 | TRBV6-5 | TGTGCCAGCAGTGCCAAGGACAGGGGAAACTATGGCTACACCTTC | CASSAKDRGNYGYTF
- | - | TRBJ2-5 | TRBV30 | TGTGCCTGGACAGGGGGGGAGACCCAGTACTTC | CAWTGGETQYF
TRBD2 | - | TRBJ2-3 | TRBV19 | TGTGCCAGTAGTAGGGCCGTAGCGGGGGGCCTCGGAATGACAGATACGCAGTATTTT | CASSRAVAGGLGMTDTQYF
TRBD1 | - | TRBJ2-5 | TRBV5-5 | TGTGCCAGCAGCTTGGCCGCGGCAGGGGGCGCAGCACGTGAGACCCAGTACTTC | CASSLAAAGGAARETQYF
TRBD1 | - | TRBJ2-3 | TRBV7-2 | TGTGCCAGCAGCTCGCGAGGGGGCTCAGATACGCAGTATTTT | CASSSRGGSDTQYF
TRBD1 | few | TRBJ1-6 | TRBV7-7 | TGTGCTAGCAGCTCCGGGACAGCTGGCTCACCCCTCCACTTT | CASSSGTAGSPLHF
- | - | TRBJ2-2 | TRBV28 | TGTGCCAGCAGCCGCGGGAACACCGGGGAGCTGTTTTTT | CASSRGNTGELFF
TRBD1 | - | TRBJ1-2 | TRBV9 | TGTGCCAGCAGCGCCGGACAGGGAGTAAGTGGCTACACCTTC | CASSAGQGVSGYTF
TRBD2 | few | TRBJ2-3 | TRBV27 | TGTGCCAGCAGAAGGGGAGGGCGCGCAGATACGCAGTATTTT | CASRRGGRADTQYF
- | few | TRBJ2-2 | TRBV4-3 | TGCGCCAGCAGCCAAGTTACCCCAGGGGCCGGGGAGCTGTTTTTT | CASSQVTPGAGELFF
TRBD1 | few | TRBJ1-3 | TRBV14 | TGTGCCAGCAGCCAACAGGGGGCTGGAAACACCATATATTTT | CASSQQGAGNTIYF